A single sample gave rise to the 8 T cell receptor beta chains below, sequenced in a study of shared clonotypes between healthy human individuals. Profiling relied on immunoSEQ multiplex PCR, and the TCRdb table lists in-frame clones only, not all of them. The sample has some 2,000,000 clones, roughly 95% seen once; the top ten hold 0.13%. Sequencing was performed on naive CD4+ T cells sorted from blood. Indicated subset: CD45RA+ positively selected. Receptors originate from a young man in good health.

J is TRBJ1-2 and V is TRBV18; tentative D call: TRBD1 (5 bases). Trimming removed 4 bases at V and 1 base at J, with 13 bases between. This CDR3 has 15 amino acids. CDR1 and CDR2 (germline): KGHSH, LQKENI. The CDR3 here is CASSRGTDINYGYTF. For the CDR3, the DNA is TGTGCCAGCTCACGCGGGACTGACATTAACTATGGCTACACCTTC.

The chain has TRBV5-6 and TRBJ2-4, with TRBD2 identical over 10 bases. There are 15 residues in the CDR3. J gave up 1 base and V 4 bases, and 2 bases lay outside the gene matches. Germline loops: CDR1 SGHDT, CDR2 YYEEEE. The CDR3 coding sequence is TGTGCCAGCAGCGGGGGACTAGCGGCCAAAAACATTCAGTACTTC. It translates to CASSGGLAAKNIQYF.

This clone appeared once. CDR3 sequence reads: CASRIGDRIVEAFF. In nucleotides, the CDR3 is TGCGCCAGCAGAATAGGGGACAGAATAGTTGAAGCTTTCTTT. This chain joins TRBV5-1 and TRBJ1-1, with 7 positions matching TRBD1. Per germline, CDR1 SGHRS and CDR2 YFSETQ. This CDR3 comprises 14 residues. Germline trimming cut 5 bases from V and 7 bases from J; bases unmatched to any gene: 11.

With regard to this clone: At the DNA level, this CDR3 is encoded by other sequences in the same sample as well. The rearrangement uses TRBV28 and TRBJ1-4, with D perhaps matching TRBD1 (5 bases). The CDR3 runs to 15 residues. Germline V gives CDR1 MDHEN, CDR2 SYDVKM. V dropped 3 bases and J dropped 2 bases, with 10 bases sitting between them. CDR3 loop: CASSLGGSTNEKLFF. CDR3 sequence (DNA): TGTGCCAGCAGTTTGGGGGGATCGACTAATGAAAAACTGTTTTTT. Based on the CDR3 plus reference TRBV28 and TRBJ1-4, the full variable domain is DVKVTQSSRYLVKRTGEKVFLECVQDMDHENMFWYRQDPGLGLRLIYFSYDVKMKEKGDIPEGYSVSREKKERFSLILESASTNQTSMYLCASSLGGSTNEKLFFGSGTQLSVL.

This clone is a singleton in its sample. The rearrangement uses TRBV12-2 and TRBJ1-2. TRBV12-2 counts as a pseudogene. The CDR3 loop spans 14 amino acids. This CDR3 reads CASRPRDTRYGYTF. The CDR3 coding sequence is TGTGCAAGTCGACCGCGGGACACTCGTTATGGCTACACCTTC.

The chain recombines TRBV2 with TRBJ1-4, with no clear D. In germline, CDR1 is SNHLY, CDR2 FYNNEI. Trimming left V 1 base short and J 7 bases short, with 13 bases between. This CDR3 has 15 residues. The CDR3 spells CASSEDGVAGEKLFF. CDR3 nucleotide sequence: TGTGCCAGCAGTGAAGATGGGGTCGCAGGTGAAAAACTGTTTTTT.

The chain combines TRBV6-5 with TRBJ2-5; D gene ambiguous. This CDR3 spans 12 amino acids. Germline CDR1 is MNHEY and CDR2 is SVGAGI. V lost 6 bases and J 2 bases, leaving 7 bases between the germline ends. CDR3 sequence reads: CASSSQQETQYF. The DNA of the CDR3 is TGTGCCAGCAGCTCCCAGCAAGAGACCCAGTACTTC.

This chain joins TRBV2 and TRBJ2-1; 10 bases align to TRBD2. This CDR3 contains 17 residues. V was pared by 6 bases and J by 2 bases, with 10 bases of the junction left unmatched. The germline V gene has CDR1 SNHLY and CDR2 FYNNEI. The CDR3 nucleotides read TGTGCCAGCAGGAGGGCCCAGCTAGCGGGGGCCTACAATGAGCAGTTCTTC. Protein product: CASRRAQLAGAYNEQFF.